This TCR beta chain was observed in a study of cytomegalovirus exposure and HLA in healthy donors. The primer mix had 60 Vbeta and 13 Jbeta primers. Generated by immunoSEQ multiplex PCR, the TCRdb table keeps only in-frame clones and is missing some. The sample has a few hundred thousand clones, around 80% seen once. CDR3 length: 15 amino acids. Germline lookup yields CDR1 SEHNR and CDR2 FQNEAQ (reference sequence). Comment on this clone: The antigen is not known.

Study-level findings and limits: Association of under 20,000 TCR beta sequences with HLA alleles was found at 0.05 false discovery rate in a later analysis. In an earlier analysis, about 87% or about 30%: the productive usage of most TCR beta V segments. As confirmed in vitro, a few CMV-associated chains were specific for CMV antigens.

The specimen was PBMCs. The V gene is TRBV7-9, the J gene TRBJ2-5; 14 positions match TRBD2. The DNA end is more similar to TRBJ2-7, so the J call may be wrong. This clonotype originated in a man aged 25 to 45 in good health and CMV-seronegative. As DNA, the CDR3 is TGTGCCAGCAGCGGACTAGCGGGGGGCCGCTACGAGCAGTACTTC. Amino acids: CASSGLAGGRYEQYF.